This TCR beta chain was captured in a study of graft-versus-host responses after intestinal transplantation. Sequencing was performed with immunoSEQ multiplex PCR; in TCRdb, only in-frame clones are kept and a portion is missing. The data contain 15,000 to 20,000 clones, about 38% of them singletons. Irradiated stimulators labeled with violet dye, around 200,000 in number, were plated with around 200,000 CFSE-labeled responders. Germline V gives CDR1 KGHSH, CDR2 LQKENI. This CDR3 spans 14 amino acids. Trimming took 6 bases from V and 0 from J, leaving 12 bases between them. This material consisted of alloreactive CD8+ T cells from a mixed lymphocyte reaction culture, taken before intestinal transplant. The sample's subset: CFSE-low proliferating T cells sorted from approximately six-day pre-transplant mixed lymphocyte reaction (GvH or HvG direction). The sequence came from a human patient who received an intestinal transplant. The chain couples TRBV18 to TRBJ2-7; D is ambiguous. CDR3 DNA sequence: TGTGCCAGCTCGCGCCTGAGGAGCTCCTACGAGCAGTACTTC. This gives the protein CASSRLRSSYEQYF.